Listed below are T cell receptor beta chains from one sample, sequenced in a study of T cells expressing NK-cell markers. TCRdb reanalyzed the 5' RACE reads, giving one entry per CDR3 protein sequence and no DNA. This sample contains approximately 550,000 distinct CDR3 sequences. What was sequenced was blood T cells: a sorted CD56 or NKG2C T cell subset, CD4+ or CD8+ T cells, or bulk PBMC T cells (not recorded which). The receptors originated from a man between 18 and 35 years old in good health. Each CDR3 is given with its conserved first and last residue.

cdr3_aa: CASSQDAAGATDTQYF
j_call: TRBJ2-3
v_call: TRBV4-2
cdr3_length: 16

cdr3_aa: CASSFGLAGGANEQYF
j_call: TRBJ2-7
v_call: TRBV7-2
cdr3_length: 16

cdr3_aa: CASSSELLADTQYF
j_call: TRBJ2-3
v_call: TRBV3-1
cdr3_length: 14

cdr3_aa: CASSFSSIETQYF
j_call: TRBJ2-5
v_call: TRBV11-2
cdr3_length: 13

cdr3_aa: CASTITSGRALEQFF
j_call: TRBJ2-1
v_call: TRBV12-3/TRBV12-4
cdr3_length: 15

cdr3_aa: CASSGPATAPYEQYF
j_call: TRBJ2-7
v_call: TRBV7-9
cdr3_length: 15

cdr3_aa: CSASGRAVVSNLGDYNEQFF
j_call: TRBJ2-1
v_call: TRBV20-1
cdr3_length: 20

cdr3_aa: CSVVLTDEQYF
j_call: TRBJ2-7
v_call: TRBV29-1
cdr3_length: 11

cdr3_aa: CASRRQGRASGYTF
j_call: TRBJ1-2
v_call: TRBV12-3/TRBV12-4
cdr3_length: 14

cdr3_aa: CASSWASGSDTQYF
j_call: TRBJ2-3
v_call: TRBV27
cdr3_length: 14

cdr3_aa: CATSRSLSTGVTEAFF
j_call: TRBJ1-1
v_call: TRBV15
cdr3_length: 16

cdr3_aa: CAWSDKSYTEAFF
j_call: TRBJ1-1
v_call: TRBV30
cdr3_length: 13

cdr3_aa: CASSPGLAGGRSEFF
j_call: TRBJ2-1
v_call: TRBV5-5
cdr3_length: 15

cdr3_aa: CASSSNEAVGPDTQYF
j_call: TRBJ2-3
v_call: TRBV7-2
cdr3_length: 16

cdr3_aa: CATSDSQLGPGDEQFF
j_call: TRBJ2-1
v_call: TRBV24-1
cdr3_length: 16

cdr3_aa: CASSFRASGRSSTDTQYF
j_call: TRBJ2-3
v_call: TRBV28
cdr3_length: 18

cdr3_aa: CATSDFSQGSTNEKLFF
j_call: TRBJ1-4
v_call: TRBV24-1
cdr3_length: 17

cdr3_aa: CSAPELANSYNEQFF
j_call: TRBJ2-1
v_call: TRBV20-1
cdr3_length: 15

cdr3_aa: CASSPQSGETQYF
j_call: TRBJ2-5
v_call: TRBV3-1
cdr3_length: 13

cdr3_aa: CASSTGTPNTEAFF
j_call: TRBJ1-1
v_call: TRBV6-5
cdr3_length: 14

cdr3_aa: CASSARLLQADTGELFF
j_call: TRBJ2-2
v_call: TRBV5-1
cdr3_length: 17